The 16 T cell receptor beta chains listed next were all sequenced from one sample in a study of cytomegalovirus exposure and HLA in healthy donors. Primers: 60 Vbeta forward and 13 Jbeta reverse. Using immunoSEQ multiplex PCR, the repertoire was profiled, and TCRdb retains in-frame clones only, with some absent. The data show about 99,000 clones, approximately 80% seen once. The sequencing input was PBMCs. The source is a man in his forties or fifties in good health and CMV-seronegative.

This chain links TRBV28 with TRBJ2-7; 10 bases match TRBD1. V lost 4 bases to trimming and J lost 2 bases; unmatched junction nucleotides: 2. Germline V gives CDR1 MDHEN, CDR2 SYDVKM. CDR3 length: 14 residues. DNA for the CDR3: TGTGCCAGCAGTTCCGGGACAGGGGCCTACGAGCAGTACTTC. Translated: CASSSGTGAYEQYF.

This chain joins TRBV20-1 and TRBJ2-3; D perhaps matches TRBD2 (6 bases). CDR3 length: 11 amino acids. With 6 bases removed from V and 9 bases from J, the gap between germline ends came to 13 bases. Per the germline V gene, CDR1 is DFQATT and CDR2 is SNEGSKA (reference sequence). CDR3 amino acids: CSAGDSSTQYF. The CDR3 DNA reads as TGCAGTGCGGGGGACTCCTCAACGCAGTATTTT.

The chain joins TRBV19 to TRBJ1-5; D is uncertain. The V gene lost 1 base and the J gene lost 6 bases, with 7 bases spanning the gap. Germline loops: CDR1 LNHDA, CDR2 SQIVND (reference sequence). The CDR3 sequence is 13 residues long. The CDR3 spells CASSIGGGQPQHF. The CDR3 nucleotides read TGTGCCAGTAGTATAGGAGGAGGTCAGCCCCAGCATTTT.

The chain couples TRBV5-4 to TRBJ1-5, with a possible D match to TRBD1 (5 bases). The CDR3 totals 15 residues. V lost 4 bases, J lost 2 bases, and 13 bases lay in between. Germline CDR1 and CDR2: SGHNT and YYREEE (reference sequence). The CDR3 DNA sequence: TGTGCCAGCAGCCAGGGAGGGGCCGGCAATCAGCCCCAGCATTTT. As protein: CASSQGGAGNQPQHF.

The chain carries TRBV7-9 and TRBJ1-1; D perhaps matches TRBD1 (6 bases). Deletions cut 8 bases from V and 2 bases from J, with 15 bases between. Germline values: CDR1 SEHNR, CDR2 FQNEAQ (reference sequence). The CDR3 contains 14 residues. The CDR3 nucleotides are TGTGCCAGCTCCAGGGGTTTTGGAAACACTGAAGCTTTCTTT. Encoded protein: CASSRGFGNTEAFF.

The J gene is TRBJ1-2, the V gene TRBV28; a possible D gene is TRBD1 (6 bases). The CDR3 is made up of 17 amino acids. Per germline, CDR1 MDHEN and CDR2 SYDVKM. Trimming took off 6 bases at V and 2 bases at J, with 22 bases between the two ends. CDR3 sequence: CASRRKGPQTGNYGYTF. CDR3 DNA sequence: TGTGCCAGCAGAAGAAAGGGTCCCCAGACAGGAAACTATGGCTACACCTTC.

The chain couples TRBV5-1 to TRBJ2-7, with 10 bases lining up with TRBD2. The ends lost 3 bases at V and 0 bases at J; junction bases unmatched: 6. This CDR3 comprises 16 residues. Germline V gives CDR1 SGHRS, CDR2 YFSETQ. The DNA for the CDR3 is TGCGCCAGCAGCTGGGGGCTAGCGGGAGTCTCCTACGAGCAGTACTTC. Translated: CASSWGLAGVSYEQYF.

J is TRBJ1-6 and V is TRBV7-9, with a tentative D call TRBD1 (5 bases). CDR1 is SEHNR, CDR2 FQNEAQ, per germline (reference sequence). Trimming took off 5 bases at V and 4 bases at J, with 12 bases between the two ends. The CDR3 consists of 15 residues. The chain's CDR3 is CASSAEGRYNSPLHF. In DNA, the CDR3 is TGTGCCAGCAGCGCGGAGGGGCGGTATAATTCACCCCTCCACTTT.

The chain uses TRBV19 and TRBJ1-5; 8 nucleotides agree with TRBD1. The CDR3 is made up of 16 amino acids. The V gene end was trimmed by 4 bases and the J gene end by 0 bases; junction bases not matched to a gene: 5. Germline V gene data show CDR1 as LNHDA and CDR2 as SQIVND (reference sequence). The DNA for the CDR3 is TGTGCCAGTAGTAGGGGGACAGGTGATAGCAATCAGCCCCAGCATTTT. Translating it yields CASSRGTGDSNQPQHF.

The CDR3 here is CASSDSGTDITGELFF. The DNA for the CDR3 is TGTGCCAGCAGTGATTCCGGGACAGACATCACCGGGGAGCTGTTTTTT. The chain is built from TRBV2 and TRBJ2-2; 7 bases line up with TRBD1. CDR1 SNHLY and CDR2 FYNNEI come from the germline V gene. The CDR3 extends over 16 amino acids. After removal of 3 bases from V and 4 bases from J, the junction contained 8 bases not matched to a gene.

The J gene is TRBJ2-7, the V gene TRBV30, with D perhaps TRBD2 (5 bases). The CDR3 runs 13 residues. Germline CDR1 and CDR2: GTSNPN and SVGIG (reference sequence). Trimming pared 0 bases from V and 3 bases from J, leaving 9 bases between. CDR3 residues: CAWSVRDDYEQYF. DNA of the CDR3: TGTGCCTGGAGTGTACGGGATGACTACGAGCAGTACTTC.

The CDR3 here is CASSFLSGGVADTQYF. The CDR3 DNA reads TGTGCCAGCAGCTTTCTAAGCGGGGGAGTCGCAGATACGCAGTATTTT. The chain couples TRBV11-2 to TRBJ2-3; 8 nucleotides line up with TRBD2. Per the germline V gene, CDR1 is SGHAT and CDR2 is FQNNGV. CDR3 length: 16 residues. With V trimmed by 3 bases and J by 4 bases, 9 bases remained unmatched.

J is TRBJ2-4 and V is TRBV7-9, with TRBD1 matching 8 bases. The germline gives CDR1 SEHNR, CDR2 FQNEAQ (reference sequence). J was trimmed by 15 bases and V by 0 bases; bases with no gene match: 10. The CDR3 sequence is 14 residues long. The CDR3 nucleotides are TGTGCCAGCAGCTTAGCGCCAGGGGGCGGCCGGGGGTACTTC. This codes for CASSLAPGGGRGYF.

This chain links TRBV29-1 with TRBJ2-7; 9 nucleotides line up with TRBD1. There are 13 residues in the CDR3. The germline gives CDR1 SQVTM, CDR2 ANQGSEA. V lost 7 bases to trimming and J lost 2 bases; unmatched junction nucleotides: 6. CDR3 sequence reads: CSALGQGPYEQYF. CDR3 nucleotide sequence: TGCAGCGCCCTTGGACAGGGGCCCTACGAGCAGTACTTC.

The chain employs TRBV7-9 and TRBJ1-1, with 7 positions matching TRBD1. Per germline, CDR1 SEHNR and CDR2 FQNEAQ (reference sequence). The V gene end was trimmed by 5 bases and the J gene end by 1 base; junction bases not matched to a gene: 4. The CDR3 loop spans 14 amino acids. CDR3 coding DNA: TGTGCCAGCAGCCACGGGACAGCGAACACTGAAGCTTTCTTT. This encodes CASSHGTANTEAFF.

The V gene is TRBV7-2, the J gene TRBJ2-3; 10 bases line up with TRBD2. The CDR3 runs 16 residues. Germline V CDR1 and CDR2: SGHTA, FQGNSA. Trimming removed 3 bases from V and 0 bases from J; junction bases left unmatched: 3. The chain's CDR3 is CASSFLAGASTDTQYF. The CDR3 DNA follows: TGTGCCAGCAGCTTCCTAGCGGGGGCAAGCACAGATACGCAGTATTTT.